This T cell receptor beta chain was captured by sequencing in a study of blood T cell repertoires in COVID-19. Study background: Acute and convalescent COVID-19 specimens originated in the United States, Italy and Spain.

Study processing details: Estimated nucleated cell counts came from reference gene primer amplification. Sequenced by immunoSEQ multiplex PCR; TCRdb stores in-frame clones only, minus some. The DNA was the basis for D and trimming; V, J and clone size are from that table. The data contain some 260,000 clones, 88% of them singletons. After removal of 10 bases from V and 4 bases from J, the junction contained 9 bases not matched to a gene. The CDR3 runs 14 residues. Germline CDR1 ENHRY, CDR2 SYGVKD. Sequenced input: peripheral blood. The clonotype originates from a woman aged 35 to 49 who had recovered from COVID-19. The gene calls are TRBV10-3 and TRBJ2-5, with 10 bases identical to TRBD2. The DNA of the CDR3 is TGTGCCAGTTCCGGACTAGCGGACCTAGAGACCCAGTACTTC. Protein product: CASSGLADLETQYF.